This T cell receptor (beta chain) was identified in a study of preoperative IRX-2 immunotherapy in early breast cancer. Sequenced by immunoSEQ multiplex PCR; TCRdb stores in-frame clones only, minus some. The table includes fewer than 40,000 clones, 85% to 90% detected once. This sample's treatment: preoperative locoregional IRX-2 cytokine immunotherapy. Trimming cost V 4 bases and J 3 bases, with 18 bases left between them. The CDR3 length is 16 residues. Germline CDR1 and CDR2: SGHNT and YENEEA. This chain links TRBV11-3 with TRBJ1-1; D remains unclear. This sequence was found in a human donor with breast cancer. Here the sequenced sample was tumor tissue, taken after IRX-2 immunotherapy. In DNA form, the CDR3 reads TGTGCCAGCAGCTCAACTGCCTTTGTTGTGGACACTGAAGCTTTCTTT. It is translated as CASSSTAFVVDTEAFF.